This TCR beta chain emerged from a study of cytomegalovirus exposure and HLA in healthy donors. Study-wide findings and caveats: In a later analysis, a missense DCLRE1C variant was linked to TCR beta V- and J-gene trimming. The only immune exposure information that was available was CMV serostatus. The authors enumerated under 200 TCR beta chains as linked to cytomegalovirus.

This CDR3 region has 15 residues. V was clipped by 3 bases and J by 6 bases; unmatched bases: 8. Germline values: CDR1 SGDLS, CDR2 YYNGEE. A multiplex PCR was run with 60 Vbeta primers and 13 Jbeta primers. Method: immunoSEQ multiplex PCR; TCRdb's copy keeps in-frame clones and lacks some. The table records under 200,000 clones, over 75% of them present only once. Remarks on this clone: Its antigen is not known.

Material: PBMCs. The chain links TRBV9 to TRBJ2-1, with 8 bases lining up with TRBD2. This TCR came from a human donor in good health. For the CDR3, the DNA is TGTGCCAGCAGCGCTACTGGACTAGCTCTCAATGAGCAGTTCTTC. This gives the protein CASSATGLALNEQFF.